This T cell receptor (beta chain) was documented in a study of blood T cell repertoires in COVID-19. At the level of the study: The study drew acute and convalescent COVID-19 samples from the United States, Italy and Spain. Sample material is recorded as cDNA or gDNA derived from T cells, B-cell-depleted T cells, or PBMCs.

Trimming shortened V by 0 bases and J by 0 bases, and 7 bases separated the two germline ends. The germline CDR1 and CDR2 sequences are SGHRS and YFSETQ. The CDR3 is made up of 15 amino acids. As originally analysed: Quantification of nucleated cells was approximated via reference gene primer amplification. Profiling relied on immunoSEQ multiplex PCR, and the TCRdb table lists in-frame clones only, not all of them. That table gives V, J and clone size, and the DNA gave D and trimming. The table lists some 110,000 clones, about three quarters of them singletons. Sequenced: peripheral blood. The chain couples TRBV5-1 to TRBJ2-4; D is undetermined. The TCR was taken from a woman in her 70s with acute or convalescent COVID-19. CDR3: CASSLGLLAKNIQYF. The CDR3 DNA sequence: TGCGCCAGCAGCTTGGGACTGTTAGCCAAAAACATTCAGTACTTC.